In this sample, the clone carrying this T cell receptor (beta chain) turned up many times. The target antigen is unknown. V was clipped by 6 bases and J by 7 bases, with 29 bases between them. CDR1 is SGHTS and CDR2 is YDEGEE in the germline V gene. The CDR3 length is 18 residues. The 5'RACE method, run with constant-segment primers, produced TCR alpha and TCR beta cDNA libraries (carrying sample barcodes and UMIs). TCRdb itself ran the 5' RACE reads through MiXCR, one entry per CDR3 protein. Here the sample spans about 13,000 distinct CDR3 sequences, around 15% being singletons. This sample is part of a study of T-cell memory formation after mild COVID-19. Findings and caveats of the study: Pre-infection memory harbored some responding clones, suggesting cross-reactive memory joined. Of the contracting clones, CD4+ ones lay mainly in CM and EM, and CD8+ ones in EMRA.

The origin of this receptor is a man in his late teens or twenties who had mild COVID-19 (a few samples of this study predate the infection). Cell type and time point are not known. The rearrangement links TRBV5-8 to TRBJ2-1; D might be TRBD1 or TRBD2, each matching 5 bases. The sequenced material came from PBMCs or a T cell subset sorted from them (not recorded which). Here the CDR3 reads CASIPGYQGRGFGNEQFF. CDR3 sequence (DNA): TGTGCCAGCATCCCCGGGTACCAGGGCCGAGGGTTCGGGAATGAGCAGTTCTTC.